These 6 T cell receptor beta chains came from one sample sequenced in a study of cytomegalovirus exposure and HLA in healthy donors (TCRdb year 2017). The library was generated by the immunoSEQ multiplex PCR assay. The multiplex PCR relied on a mix of 60 forward primers for TCR Vbeta segments and 13 reverse primers for TCR Jbeta segments. The clones in this table, taken by TCRdb from immuneACCESS, are in-frame only. Not every clone is retained; where verified, under half of the shortfall comes from an unresolved V gene, and the cause of the rest is unknown. The sample records over 150,000 clones, about 71% of which are singletons. The ten largest account for more than 2.5% of the sample. Sample: PBMCs. These receptors all stem from a woman younger than 45 in good health and CMV-seronegative.

This chain links TRBV15 with TRBJ1-6; D is possibly TRBD1 (6 bases). CDR1 and CDR2 (germline): LNHNV, YYDKDF (reference sequence). CDR3 length equals 20 residues. Trimming took 1 base from V and 2 from J, leaving 21 bases between them. The CDR3 sequence: CATSRVRDTFIGTYNSPLHF. For the CDR3, the DNA is TGTGCCACCAGCAGAGTTAGGGACACCTTCATCGGCACCTATAATTCACCCCTCCACTTT.

The rearrangement uses TRBV19 and TRBJ2-7; D call uncertain. The CDR3 length is 13 residues. V gave up 4 bases and J gave up 2 bases, with 9 bases separating them. The germline V gene has CDR1 LNHDA and CDR2 SQIVND (reference sequence). CDR3 DNA sequence: TGTGCCAGTAGTAGTCGTGGCCCCTACGAGCAGTACTTC. Amino acid sequence: CASSSRGPYEQYF.

The chain combines TRBV4-1 with TRBJ1-1; TRBD1 might be the D (5 bases). This CDR3 has 12 amino acids. Trimming cost V 5 bases and J 6 bases, with 10 bases left between them. Germline CDR1 is MGHRA and CDR2 is YSYEKL. The chain's CDR3 is CASSGTFPEAFF. The CDR3 nucleotides read TGCGCCAGCAGCGGGACTTTCCCTGAAGCTTTCTTT.

This clone is a singleton in its sample. This rearrangement joins TRBV9 to TRBJ1-6; 7 bases align to TRBD1. The CDR3 is 15 residues long. V was clipped by 2 bases and J by 6 bases; unmatched bases: 5. The germline V gene has CDR1 SGDLS and CDR2 YYNGEE. CDR3 sequence reads: CASSVTGLANSPLHF. Written as DNA, the CDR3 is TGTGCCAGCAGCGTGACAGGGCTAGCTAATTCACCCCTCCACTTT. Based on the CDR3 plus reference TRBV9 and TRBJ1-6, the full variable domain is DSGVTQTPKHLITATGQRVTLRCSPRSGDLSVYWYQQSLDQGLQFLIQYYNGEERAKGNILERFSAQQFPDLHSELNLSSLELGDSALYFCASSVTGLANSPLHFGNGTRLTVT.

This clone was seen a single time. The chain employs TRBV4-1 and TRBJ1-2; D uncertain. Deletions cut 4 bases from V and 6 bases from J, with 21 bases between. The CDR3 is 16 amino acids. Germline V gene sequence: CDR1 MGHRA, CDR2 YSYEKL. The CDR3 DNA sequence: TGCGCCAGCAGCCTCTCAAATCAAATCCCAGTCGATGGCTACACCTTC. Its protein product is CASSLSNQIPVDGYTF.

The chain employs TRBV4-3 and TRBJ1-4; D call uncertain. The CDR3 contains 12 residues. The germline V gene has CDR1 LGHNA and CDR2 YSLEER. V gave up 4 bases and J gave up 5 bases, with 5 bases separating them. CDR3 nucleotide sequence: TGCGCCAGCAGCCGAGTGAATGAAAAACTGTTTTTT. This sequence encodes CASSRVNEKLFF.